The 32 T cell receptor beta chains below were found in one sample sequenced in a study of post-analysis software for immune sequencing data. The TCR beta cDNA libraries carried unique molecular identifiers. Each CDR3 protein gets one entry after TCRdb re-called the PCR reads with MiXCR. There are hundreds of thousands of distinct CDR3 sequences in the sample; 40% to 55% occur only once, and roughly 12% lies in the top ten. Their antigens are not known. General study points: Elevated frequency relative to controls characterized several TRBV segments in patients, TRBV5-6, TRBV5-1 and TRBV20-1 among them.

Source material: blood. All receptors come from a girl between 10 and 17 years old with multiple sclerosis.

In this sample, this clonotype turned up once. V usage is TRBV6-5 and J usage is TRBJ1-2; D may be TRBD1 (5 bases). Trimming removed 0 bases at V and 4 bases at J, with 15 bases between. CDR1 MNHEY and CDR2 SVGAGI come from the germline V gene. CDR3 length: 16 residues. CDR3 amino acids: CASSYSPAGGSYGYTF. Here the CDR3 DNA reads TGTGCCAGCAGTTACTCCCCGGCGGGGGGGAGCTATGGCTACACCTTC.

This clonotype has more than one count but fewer than ten. The chain links TRBV7-2 to TRBJ2-5; D not resolved. This CDR3 contains 13 residues. Trimming removed 2 bases from V and 1 base from J, with 5 bases in between. Germline CDR1 reads SGHTA; CDR2 reads FQGNSA. As DNA, the CDR3 is TGTGCCAGCAGCTTATTACGCCAAGAGACCCAGTACTTC. It specifies CASSLLRQETQYF.

This clonotype was recorded at least ten times. The chain couples TRBV20-1 to TRBJ2-7; a weak D match, TRBD2 (6 bases). Per germline, CDR1 DFQATT and CDR2 SNEGSKA (reference sequence). Trimming shortened V by 3 bases and J by 5 bases, and 14 bases separated the two germline ends. The length of the CDR3 is 13 residues. The DNA of the CDR3 is TGCAGTGCTAGGTCCCTAGGGAGGCACGAGCAGTACTTC. It yields the protein CSARSLGRHEQYF.

The chain employs TRBV24-1 and TRBJ2-7; 11 bases fit TRBD1. V shed 2 bases and J 7 bases; nucleotides not matched to a gene: 9. Germline V CDR1 and CDR2: KGHDR, SFDVKD. The CDR3 contains 16 residues. The CDR3 reads CATSDWTGGQTSEQYF. CDR3 sequence (DNA): TGTGCCACCAGTGATTGGACAGGGGGCCAGACCTCGGAGCAGTACTTC.

This clonotype was seen at least ten times. The chain links TRBV29-1 to TRBJ2-1, with D possibly being TRBD2 (6 bases). Trimming removed 6 bases from V and 0 bases from J, with 18 bases in between. The CDR3 contains 16 residues. The germline V gene encodes CDR1 SQVTM and CDR2 ANQGSEA. This CDR3 is CSVWGNGRPSYNEQFF. Here the CDR3 DNA reads TGCAGCGTCTGGGGGAACGGGAGACCCTCCTACAATGAGCAGTTCTTC.

The chain recombines TRBV25-1 with TRBJ2-2, with 9 bases aligning to TRBD1. CDR1 and CDR2 from the germline V gene are MGHDK and SYGVNS. With 5 bases clipped from V and 8 bases from J, the junction kept 3 bases outside the gene matches. The CDR3 extends over 13 amino acids. The CDR3: CASSRGQGGELFF. Written as DNA, the CDR3 is TGTGCCAGCAGTAGGGGACAGGGAGGGGAGCTGTTTTTT.

This clonotype came up a few times. The chain joins TRBV20-1 to TRBJ2-3, with D hard to call. This CDR3 spans 11 amino acids. CDR1 is DFQATT, CDR2 SNEGSKA, per germline (reference sequence). Deletions cut 1 base from V and 5 bases from J, with 4 bases between. CDR3 sequence reads: CSARGRDTQYF. CDR3 DNA sequence: TGCAGTGCTAGAGGCCGAGATACGCAGTATTTT.

The V and J genes are TRBV10-3 and TRBJ2-3; 10 bases line up with TRBD1. The germline CDR1 and CDR2 sequences are ENHRY and SYGVKD. V lost 6 bases to trimming and J lost 1 base; unmatched junction nucleotides: 4. CDR3 length equals 15 residues. DNA for the CDR3: TGTGCCATCAGACCGGGACAGGGGCGCACAGATACGCAGTATTTT. This encodes CAIRPGQGRTDTQYF.

The rearrangement joins TRBV4-3 to TRBJ2-7; 9 positions agree with TRBD1. The length of the CDR3 is 16 residues. J gave up 6 bases and V 0 bases, and 9 bases lay outside the gene matches. CDR1 and CDR2 from the germline V gene are LGHNA and YSLEER. The CDR3 region is CASSQEVNRGQLEQYF. CDR3 nucleotides: TGCGCCAGCAGCCAAGAAGTCAACAGGGGGCAGCTCGAGCAGTACTTC.

The chain has TRBV2 and TRBJ2-5; maybe TRBD2 (5 bases). Germline V gene data show CDR1 as SNHLY and CDR2 as FYNNEI. This CDR3 spans 14 amino acids. Trimming left V 4 bases short and J 4 bases short, with 13 bases between. The CDR3 DNA follows: TGTGCCAGCAGTGCAAGGATCAGCGGAGAGACCCAGTACTTC. Translation: CASSARISGETQYF.

V is TRBV3-1 and J is TRBJ2-7; 7 bases line up with TRBD2. Per germline, CDR1 LGHDT and CDR2 YNNKEL (reference sequence). The CDR3 sequence is 14 residues long. J lost 3 bases, V lost 1 base, and 3 bases had no gene match. The CDR3 region is CASSQGRTSYEQYF. For the CDR3, the DNA is TGTGCCAGCAGCCAAGGGAGGACTAGCTACGAGCAGTACTTC.

Written as DNA, the CDR3 is TGCGCCAGCAGCCAAGATAAGTCGGGGGAGCAGTACTTC. Translated, it gives CASSQDKSGEQYF. This chain joins TRBV4-1 and TRBJ2-7; possible D gene TRBD2, 5 bases. V dropped 0 bases and J dropped 7 bases, with 10 bases sitting between them. This CDR3 has 13 residues. From germline, CDR1 is MGHRA and CDR2 YSYEKL.

The chain is built from TRBV4-1 and TRBJ2-4, with unresolved D. Judging by the DNA end, TRBJ2-7 fits better; the J call may be wrong. The CDR3 runs 13 residues. The germline V gene has CDR1 MGHRA and CDR2 YSYEKL. Here the CDR3 reads CASSQGIWDEQYF. DNA for the CDR3: TGCGCCAGCAGCCAGGGGATTTGGGACGAGCAGTACTTC.

This sequence joins TRBV29-1 and TRBJ2-5, with D perhaps TRBD1 (6 bases). The ends were cut back, 6 bases at V and 5 bases at J, with 10 bases in the middle. The CDR3 has 11 amino acids. Germline lookup yields CDR1 SQVTM and CDR2 ANQGSEA. CDR3 sequence (DNA): TGCAGCGTGAGGGGGACGGAGACCCAGTACTTC. Translated, it gives CSVRGTETQYF.

The rearrangement joins TRBV7-3 to TRBJ2-2; tentatively, D is TRBD2 (6 bases). Trimming cost V 4 bases and J 5 bases, with 11 bases left between them. CDR3 length: 14 amino acids. From germline, CDR1 is SGHTA and CDR2 FQGTGA. The CDR3 loop is CASSSERGTGELFF. The CDR3 nucleotides are TGTGCCAGCAGCTCCGAACGGGGGACCGGGGAGCTGTTTTTT.

The gene calls are TRBV20-1 and TRBJ2-5, with D possibly being TRBD2 (6 bases). The last part of the DNA fits TRBJ2-7 better; the J call may be wrong. Per the germline V gene, CDR1 is DFQATT and CDR2 is SNEGSKA (reference sequence). The CDR3 loop spans 13 amino acids. The CDR3 sequence: CSADPGTPHEQYF. DNA for the CDR3: TGCAGTGCTGACCCCGGGACTCCCCACGAGCAGTACTTC.

V gene TRBV5-5 combines with J gene TRBJ1-4, with a tentative D call TRBD1 (5 bases). Germline lookup yields CDR1 SGHKS and CDR2 YYEKEE (reference sequence). The CDR3 has 16 amino acids. V lost 4 bases, J lost 3 bases, and 16 bases lay in between. CDR3 bases: TGTGCCAGCAGCCGCGCCTGGAGGGGATCTAATGAAAAACTGTTTTTT. It is translated as CASSRAWRGSNEKLFF. Variable domain in full (rest from reference TRBV5-5 and TRBJ1-4): DAGVTQSPTHLIKTRGQQVTLRCSPISGHKSVSWYQQVLGQGPQFIFQYYEKEERGRGNFPDRFSARQFPNYSSELNVNALLLGDSALYLCASSRAWRGSNEKLFFGSGTQLSVL.

In its sample, this clonotype was seen a few times. The chain carries TRBV27 and TRBJ2-7; D is perhaps TRBD1 (6 bases). Per germline, CDR1 MNHEY and CDR2 SMNVEV (reference sequence). The length of the CDR3 is 14 residues. V lost 11 bases, J lost 0 bases, and 17 bases lay in between. The CDR3 bases are TGTGCCCCCGTCGTTGGGGGCTTCTCCTACGAGCAGTACTTC. Translating gives CAPVVGGFSYEQYF.

V is TRBV12-3 or TRBV12-4 and J is TRBJ2-4, with 7 bases that match TRBD2. The CDR3 extends over 15 amino acids. V was clipped by 0 bases and J by 6 bases; unmatched bases: 5. In nucleotides, the CDR3 is TGTGCCAGCAGTTTAGCGGGAGGGCCGGGAAACATTCAGTACTTC. It encodes CASSLAGGPGNIQYF.

This chain joins TRBV5-1 and TRBJ2-3; tentatively, D is TRBD2 (6 bases). Germline V lookup: CDR1 SGHRS, CDR2 YFSETQ. The V end lost 0 bases, the J end lost 2 bases, and 16 bases lay between the germline ends. The CDR3 is made up of 17 amino acids. CDR3 coding DNA: TGCGCCAGCAGCTTGGCCAGGCGGGGTAGGCCCACAGATACGCAGTATTTT. It specifies CASSLARRGRPTDTQYF.

The rearrangement links TRBV5-6 to TRBJ2-1; a weak D match, TRBD2 (6 bases). The V gene's germline CDR1 is SGHDT and CDR2 YYEEEE. This CDR3 comprises 15 residues. The V end was cut by 1 base, the J end by 8 bases, with 16 bases between. CDR3 sequence (DNA): TGTGCCAGCAGCTTGACGACTAGAGGTAGCGATGAGCAGTTCTTC. Protein: CASSLTTRGSDEQFF. The full variable domain, its missing parts supplied by reference TRBV5-6 and TRBJ2-1, is DAGVTQSPTHLIKTRGQQVTLRCSPKSGHDTVSWYQQALGQGPQFIFQYYEEEERQRGNFPDRFSGHQFPNYSSELNVNALLLGDSALYLCASSLTTRGSDEQFFGPGTRLTVL.

This clonotype was seen many times. J is TRBJ1-2 and V is TRBV29-1; TRBD1 is a possible D gene (5 bases). The ends were cut back, 8 bases at V and 10 bases at J, with 17 bases in the middle. The germline gives CDR1 SQVTM, CDR2 ANQGSEA. This CDR3 comprises 11 residues. In nucleotides, the CDR3 is TGCAGCCTCGGGGCTTCCAAGAACTACACCTTC. This gives the protein CSLGASKNYTF.

The rearrangement joins TRBV5-1 to TRBJ2-3, with 10 bases identical to TRBD2. Trimming cost V 2 bases and J 6 bases; bases outside gene matches: 9. Per germline, CDR1 SGHRS and CDR2 YFSETQ. The CDR3 is made up of 16 amino acids. The CDR3 sequence is CASSLKSLAGKDTQYF. In DNA, the CDR3 is TGCGCCAGCAGCTTAAAGTCACTAGCGGGAAAGGATACGCAGTATTTT.

V gene TRBV20-1 combines with J gene TRBJ2-3, with 11 bases lining up with TRBD1. The CDR3 sequence is 15 residues long. Germline assignment: CDR1 DFQATT and CDR2 SNEGSKA (reference sequence). Germline trimming cut 4 bases from V and 4 bases from J; bases unmatched to any gene: 7. In DNA, the CDR3 is TGCAGTGCTACTTCGGACAGGGGGCTTGCAGATACGCAGTATTTT. It encodes CSATSDRGLADTQYF.

This clonotype was found a few times. This chain links TRBV5-1 with TRBJ2-1; D is perhaps TRBD2 (6 bases). V gave up 4 bases and J gave up 6 bases, with 17 bases separating them. From germline, CDR1 is SGHRS and CDR2 YFSETQ. The CDR3 is made up of 15 amino acids. The DNA for the CDR3 is TGCGCCAGCAGCCCACTTGGTACTAGCCTCAATGAGCAGTTCTTC. It codes for CASSPLGTSLNEQFF.

V is TRBV12-3 or TRBV12-4 and J is TRBJ1-2; no reliable D call. The CDR3 spans 14 residues. V was trimmed by 2 bases and J by 8 bases, leaving 15 bases between them. The CDR3 reads CASSLFPGIQGYTF. The CDR3 DNA is TGTGCCAGCAGTTTATTTCCCGGAATCCAAGGCTACACCTTC.

This clonotype was seen a handful of times. The rearrangement uses TRBV7-2 and TRBJ2-1, with TRBD2 matching 7 bases. CDR3 length: 13 residues. The germline CDR1 and CDR2 sequences are SGHTA and FQGNSA. Unmatched junction bases numbered 4, after V lost 4 bases and J lost 7 bases. CDR3: CASSSQRGNEQFF. CDR3 DNA: TGTGCCAGCAGCTCTCAGCGGGGTAATGAGCAGTTCTTC.

This chain joins TRBV6-5 and TRBJ2-7; either TRBD1 or TRBD2 may fit D (5 bases each). CDR1 is MNHEY, CDR2 SVGAGI, per germline. Deletions cut 8 bases from V and 5 bases from J, with 13 bases between. This CDR3 has 12 residues. The CDR3 loop is CASWKGPHEQYF. CDR3 coding DNA: TGTGCCAGCTGGAAGGGACCCCACGAGCAGTACTTC.

The rearrangement links TRBV9 to TRBJ2-1, with 12 positions matching TRBD2. V dropped 0 bases and J dropped 7; count of bases not matched to a gene: 8. Germline CDR1 SGDLS, CDR2 YYNGEE. The length of the CDR3 is 17 residues. CDR3 DNA sequence: TGTGCCAGCAGCGTAGCGGGGGCTAGCGGGAGGGGTAATGAGCAGTTCTTC. It codes for CASSVAGASGRGNEQFF.

The genes are TRBV10-3 and TRBJ2-1; TRBD2 matches 10 bases. The CDR3 is made up of 18 amino acids. V was clipped by 4 bases and J by 0 bases; unmatched bases: 9. From germline, CDR1 is ENHRY and CDR2 SYGVKD. CDR3 residues: CAISAGTSDRSSYNEQFF. For the CDR3, the DNA is TGTGCCATCAGTGCTGGGACTAGCGATAGAAGCTCCTACAATGAGCAGTTCTTC.

The CDR3 sequence: CASSQLTLKRETQYF. In DNA form, the CDR3 reads TGTGCCAGCAGCCAGCTGACATTGAAGAGAGAGACCCAGTACTTC. V gene TRBV3-1 combines with J gene TRBJ2-5; D ambiguous. CDR1 LGHDT and CDR2 YNNKEL come from the germline V gene (reference sequence). V gave up 3 bases and J gave up 4 bases, with 15 bases separating them. The CDR3 sequence is 15 residues long.

The chain employs TRBV4-1 and TRBJ2-5; D is perhaps TRBD1 (6 bases). Gene TRBJ2-4 matches the end of the DNA better, so the J call may be wrong. The CDR3 is 22 amino acids. Germline CDR1 reads MGHRA; CDR2 reads YSYEKL. CDR3 DNA sequence: TGCGCCAGCAGCCCCCCGATTTCGTTAGATTCAGGAACTATGGCAGGGGAAAACATTCAGTACTTC. Amino acids: CASSPPISLDSGTMAGENIQYF.